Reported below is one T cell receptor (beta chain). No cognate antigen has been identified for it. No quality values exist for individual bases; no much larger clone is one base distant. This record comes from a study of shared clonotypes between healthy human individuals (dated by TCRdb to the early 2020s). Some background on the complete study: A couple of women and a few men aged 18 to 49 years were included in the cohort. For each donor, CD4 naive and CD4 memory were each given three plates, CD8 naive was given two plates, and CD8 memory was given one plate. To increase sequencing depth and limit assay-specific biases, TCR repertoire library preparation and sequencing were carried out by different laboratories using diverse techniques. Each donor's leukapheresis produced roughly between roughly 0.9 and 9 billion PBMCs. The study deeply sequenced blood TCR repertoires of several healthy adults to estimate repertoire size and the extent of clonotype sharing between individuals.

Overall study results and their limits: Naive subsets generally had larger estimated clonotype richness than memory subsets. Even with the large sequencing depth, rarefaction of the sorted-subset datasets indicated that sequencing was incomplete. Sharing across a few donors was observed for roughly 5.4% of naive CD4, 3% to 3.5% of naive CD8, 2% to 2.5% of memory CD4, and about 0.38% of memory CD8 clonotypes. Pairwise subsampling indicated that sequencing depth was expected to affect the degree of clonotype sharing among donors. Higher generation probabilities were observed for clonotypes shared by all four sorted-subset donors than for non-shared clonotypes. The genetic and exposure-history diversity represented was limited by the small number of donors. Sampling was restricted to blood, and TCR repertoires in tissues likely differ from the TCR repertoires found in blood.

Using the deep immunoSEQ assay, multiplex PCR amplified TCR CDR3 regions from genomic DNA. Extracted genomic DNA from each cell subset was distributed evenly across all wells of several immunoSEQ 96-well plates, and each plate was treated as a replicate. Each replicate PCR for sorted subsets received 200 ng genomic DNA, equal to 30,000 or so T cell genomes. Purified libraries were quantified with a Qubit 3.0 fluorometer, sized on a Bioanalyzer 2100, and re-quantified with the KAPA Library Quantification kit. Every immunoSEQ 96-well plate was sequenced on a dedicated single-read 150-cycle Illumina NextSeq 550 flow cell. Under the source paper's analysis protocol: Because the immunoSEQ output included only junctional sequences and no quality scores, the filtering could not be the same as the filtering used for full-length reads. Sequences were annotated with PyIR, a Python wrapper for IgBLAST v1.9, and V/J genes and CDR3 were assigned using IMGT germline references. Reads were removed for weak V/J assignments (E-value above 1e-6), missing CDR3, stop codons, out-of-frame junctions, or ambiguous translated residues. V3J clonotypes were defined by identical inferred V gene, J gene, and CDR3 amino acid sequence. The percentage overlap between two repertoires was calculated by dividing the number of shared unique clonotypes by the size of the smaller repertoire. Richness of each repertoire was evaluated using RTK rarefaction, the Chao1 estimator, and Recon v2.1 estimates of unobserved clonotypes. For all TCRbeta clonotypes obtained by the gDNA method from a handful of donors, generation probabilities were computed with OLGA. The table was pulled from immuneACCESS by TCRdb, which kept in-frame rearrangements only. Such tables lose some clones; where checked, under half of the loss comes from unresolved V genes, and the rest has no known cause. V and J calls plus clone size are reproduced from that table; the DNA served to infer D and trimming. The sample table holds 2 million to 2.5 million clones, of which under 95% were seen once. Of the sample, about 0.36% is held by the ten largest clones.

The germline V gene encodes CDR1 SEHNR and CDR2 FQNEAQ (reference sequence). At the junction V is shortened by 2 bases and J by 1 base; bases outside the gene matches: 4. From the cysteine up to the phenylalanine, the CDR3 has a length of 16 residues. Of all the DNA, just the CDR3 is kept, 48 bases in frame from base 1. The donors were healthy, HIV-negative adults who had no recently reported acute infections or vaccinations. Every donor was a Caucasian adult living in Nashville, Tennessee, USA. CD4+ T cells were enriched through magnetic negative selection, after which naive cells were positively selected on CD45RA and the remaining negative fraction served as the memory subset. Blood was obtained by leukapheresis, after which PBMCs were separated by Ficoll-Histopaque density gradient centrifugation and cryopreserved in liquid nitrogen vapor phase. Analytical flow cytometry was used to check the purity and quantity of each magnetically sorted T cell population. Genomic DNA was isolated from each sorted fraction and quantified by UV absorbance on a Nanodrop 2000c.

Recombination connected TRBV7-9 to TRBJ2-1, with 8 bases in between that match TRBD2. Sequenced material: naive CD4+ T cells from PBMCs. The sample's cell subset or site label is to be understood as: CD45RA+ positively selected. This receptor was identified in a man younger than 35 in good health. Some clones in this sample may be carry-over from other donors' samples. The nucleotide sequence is TGTGCCAGCAGCTTATCGGGAGGGGGGTCCTACAATGAGCAGTTCTTC. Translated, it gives CASSLSGGGSYNEQFF.